The rows below give T cell receptor beta chains drawn from one sample of a study of regulatory T cells in long-lasting Graves disease. TCRdb re-called the multiplex PCR reads through MiXCR, storing one row per CDR3 protein. The sample comprises about 500,000 distinct CDR3 sequences, under 20% of which are singletons, and approximately 12% rests with the top ten. The same sample was also studied in work on T cells in Graves' hyperthyroidism and ophthalmopathy.

Sequenced material: peripheral blood mononuclear cells (PBMCs), taken at new diagnosis, from a patient treated with antithyroid drugs. These receptors were taken from a man aged 35 to 55 with Graves disease. The CDR3 runs from the conserved cysteine through the conserved F or W.

CDR3	V	J
CSASRGNTGELFF	TRBV20-1	TRBJ2-2
CASSSIAGGLGNEQFF	TRBV7-9	TRBJ2-1
CASSQARGNEKLFF	TRBV6-1	TRBJ1-4
CASSLNTRTETQYF	TRBV7-9	TRBJ2-5
CASSFPQTRILETQYF	TRBV5-5	TRBJ2-5
CASNWGGEGNIQYF	TRBV19	TRBJ2-4
CAGGVNTEAFF	TRBV27	TRBJ1-1
CASSQAQGAYEQYF	TRBV3-1	TRBJ2-7
CASGMGGGTEAFF	TRBV6-1	TRBJ1-1
CASTFGLAAYEQYF	TRBV11-2	TRBJ2-7
CASSLAVSDFYNEQFF	TRBV13	TRBJ2-1
CAISDPLGRVEETQYF	TRBV10-3	TRBJ2-5
CATTDRQSYEQYF	TRBV2	TRBJ2-7
CASSLLRREGTQYF	TRBV7-2	TRBJ2-5
CASSLGLRQPQHF	TRBV7-2	TRBJ1-5
CASSGRGTPRDTQYF	TRBV3-1	TRBJ2-3
CSASGEGGSPYEQYF	TRBV20-1	TRBJ2-7
CASRTKNRDRTYEQYF	TRBV6-1	TRBJ2-7
CSAREWGVRTSGRNEQFF	TRBV20-1	TRBJ2-1
CASSLEASNSYNEQFF	TRBV5-4	TRBJ2-1